The entry below describes one T cell receptor beta chain. Its antigen is not known. The record originates from a study of CD8+CD57+ T cells in acquired aplastic anemia. Whole-study results and caveats: Patients and controls were found to share over 25 CD8+ CDR3 sequences.

Investigators profiled TCR beta VDJ and CDR3 from genomic DNA template. Each CDR3 protein is one row after TCRdb ran MiXCR on the reads. The repertoire holds about 40,000 distinct CDR3 sequences, with roughly two thirds as singletons. In patients chosen for sequencing, flow cytometry had shown CD8+CD57+ cell expansion. This CDR3 is built from 12 residues. V was shortened by 0 bases and J by 4 bases, with 3 bases between the two germline ends. Germline V CDR1 and CDR2: SGHDN, FVKESK. The chain combines TRBV14 with TRBJ1-2; D call uncertain. The TCR comes from a human donor with aplastic anemia. Sample: sorted CD4+, CD8+, or CD8+CD57+ T cells (not recorded which) from PBMCs. CDR3 bases: TGTGCCAGCAGCCAAGACGGCTATGGCTACACCTTC. Its translation: CASSQDGYGYTF.